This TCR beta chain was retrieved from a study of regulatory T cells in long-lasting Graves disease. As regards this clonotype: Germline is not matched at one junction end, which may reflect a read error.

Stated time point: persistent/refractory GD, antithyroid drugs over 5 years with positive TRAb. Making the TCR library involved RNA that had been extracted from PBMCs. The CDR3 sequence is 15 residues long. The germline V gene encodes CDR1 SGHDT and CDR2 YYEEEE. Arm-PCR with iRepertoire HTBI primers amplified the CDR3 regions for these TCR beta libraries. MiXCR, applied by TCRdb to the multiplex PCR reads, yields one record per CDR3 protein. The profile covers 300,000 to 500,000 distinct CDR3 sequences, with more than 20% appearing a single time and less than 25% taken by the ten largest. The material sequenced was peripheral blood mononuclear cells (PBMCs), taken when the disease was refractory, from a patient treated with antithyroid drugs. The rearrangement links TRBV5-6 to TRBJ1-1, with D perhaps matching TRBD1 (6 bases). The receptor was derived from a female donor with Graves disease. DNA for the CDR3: TGCGCCAGCAGCCGATATAGGGGGGCTTGGACTGAAGCTTTCTTT. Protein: CASSRYRGAWTEAFF.